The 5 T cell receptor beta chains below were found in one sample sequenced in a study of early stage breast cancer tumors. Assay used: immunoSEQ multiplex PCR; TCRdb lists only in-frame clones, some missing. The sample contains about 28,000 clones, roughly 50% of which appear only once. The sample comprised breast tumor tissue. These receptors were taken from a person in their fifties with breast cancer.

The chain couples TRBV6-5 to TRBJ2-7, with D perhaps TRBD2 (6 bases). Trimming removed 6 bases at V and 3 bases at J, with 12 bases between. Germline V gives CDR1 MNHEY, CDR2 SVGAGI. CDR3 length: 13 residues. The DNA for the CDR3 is TGTGCCAGCAGCAGGACTACCAGCTACGAGCAGTACTTC. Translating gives CASSRTTSYEQYF.

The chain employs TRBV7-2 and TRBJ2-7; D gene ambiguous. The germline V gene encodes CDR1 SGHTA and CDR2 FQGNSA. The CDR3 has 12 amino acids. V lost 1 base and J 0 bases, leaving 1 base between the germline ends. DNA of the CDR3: TGTGCCAGCAGCTTAGTCTCCTACGAGCAGTACTTC. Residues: CASSLVSYEQYF.

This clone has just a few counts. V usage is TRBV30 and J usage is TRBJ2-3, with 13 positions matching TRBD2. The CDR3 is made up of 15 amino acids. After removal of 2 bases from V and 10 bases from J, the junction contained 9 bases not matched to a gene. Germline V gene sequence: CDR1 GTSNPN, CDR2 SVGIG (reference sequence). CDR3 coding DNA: TGTGCCTGGAGTTCCCTAGGGACTAGCGGGACCCCGCAGTATTTT. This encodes CAWSSLGTSGTPQYF.

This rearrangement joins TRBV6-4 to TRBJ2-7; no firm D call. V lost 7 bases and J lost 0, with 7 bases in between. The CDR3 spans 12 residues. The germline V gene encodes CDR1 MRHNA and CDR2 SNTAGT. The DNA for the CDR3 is TGTGCCAGCAATATGAGCTCCTACGAGCAGTACTTC. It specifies CASNMSSYEQYF.

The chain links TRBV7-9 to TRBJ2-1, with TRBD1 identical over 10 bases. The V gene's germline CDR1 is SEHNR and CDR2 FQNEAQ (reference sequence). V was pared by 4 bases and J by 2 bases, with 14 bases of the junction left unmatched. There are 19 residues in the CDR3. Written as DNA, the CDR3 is TGTGCCAGCAGCTCCACCGTAACCGGGACAGGGGCCACCTACAATGAGCAGTTCTTC. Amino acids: CASSSTVTGTGATYNEQFF.